This TCR beta chain was found in a study of blood T cell repertoires in COVID-19. Overall study: Donors in the United States, Italy and Spain gave samples during acute or convalescent COVID-19.

Per the germline V gene, CDR1 is SGHRS and CDR2 is YFSETQ. The CDR3 has 16 amino acids. V dropped 4 bases and J dropped 4; count of bases not matched to a gene: 10. TCRdb keeps only in-frame clones here, not all; method: immunoSEQ multiplex PCR. The table lists about 29,000 clones, 80% to 90% of them singletons, with more than 15% in the top ten. Sequenced material: peripheral blood. The sequence derives from a man at least 80 years old with acute or convalescent COVID-19. The chain couples TRBV5-1 to TRBJ2-2; 7 bases align to TRBD2. The CDR3 region has the DNA TGCGCCAGCAGCCTACTAGCGCAAGCCGTCACCGGGGAGCTGTTTTTT. Translating it yields CASSLLAQAVTGELFF.